This T cell receptor (beta chain) was documented in a study of control samples from healthy donors and cancer patients. Using immunoSEQ multiplex PCR, the repertoire was profiled, and TCRdb retains in-frame clones only, with some absent. The repertoire has 90,000 to 100,000 clones, 82% of them found once; the top ten carry 1.5% to 2%. Sequencing was carried out using blood. This receptor was obtained from a man in his fifties or sixties in good health.

The CDR3 DNA follows: TGTGCCACCTCCGACAGGGGGCTCGGAAACACCATATATTTT. Protein: CATSDRGLGNTIYF. The chain employs TRBV19 and TRBJ1-3; 10 nucleotides agree with TRBD1. Germline loops: CDR1 LNHDA, CDR2 SQIVND (reference sequence). The J segment lost 4 bases and the V segment lost 10 bases, leaving 7 bases of the junction unmatched. The CDR3 loop spans 14 amino acids.